One sample yielded the 6 T cell receptor beta chains listed below, sequenced in a study of graft-versus-host responses after intestinal transplantation. Their antigen targets remain unknown. The data were produced by immunoSEQ multiplex PCR, yet TCRdb's version contains in-frame clones alone and is incomplete. The sample contains some 140,000 clones, 80% to 95% of which appear only once. The material was unstimulated CD4+ T cells sorted from spleen or lymph node cells, obtained before intestinal transplant. These receptors all come from a human donor who received an intestinal transplant.

This sequence joins TRBV5-4 and TRBJ1-1, with a weak D call TRBD1 (6 bases). The CDR3 extends over 15 amino acids. The germline V gene encodes CDR1 SGHNT and CDR2 YYREEE (reference sequence). V shed 0 bases and J shed 4 bases, with 13 bases lying between them. CDR3 sequence reads: CASSLAVDRTTEAFF. In DNA, the CDR3 is TGTGCCAGCAGCTTGGCCGTGGACAGAACCACTGAAGCTTTCTTT.

The rearrangement links TRBV2 to TRBJ1-1; the match to TRBD1 covers 7 bases. Germline CDR1 and CDR2: SNHLY and FYNNEI. V gave up 2 bases and J gave up 5 bases; unmatched junction bases: 8. CDR3 length: 15 amino acids. The CDR3 sequence is CASSESTGRPTEAFF. CDR3 coding DNA: TGTGCCAGCAGTGAATCGACAGGGCGGCCAACTGAAGCTTTCTTT.

V gene TRBV29-1 combines with J gene TRBJ2-1; 10 bases are a match to TRBD2. In germline, CDR1 is SQVTM, CDR2 ANQGSEA. The V gene end was trimmed by 1 base and the J gene end by 5 bases; junction bases not matched to a gene: 8. The CDR3 is made up of 16 amino acids. Here the CDR3 reads CSVEGLAGSINNEQFF. DNA of the CDR3: TGCAGCGTTGAAGGACTAGCGGGTTCAATAAACAATGAGCAGTTCTTC.

The chain uses TRBV6-1 and TRBJ2-5, with TRBD1 identical over 11 bases. The V and J ends lost 6 bases and 4 bases, in that order; junction bases with no gene match: 7. This CDR3 is built from 15 residues. CDR1 and CDR2 from the germline V gene are MNHNS and SASEGT. The CDR3 nucleotides read TGTGCCAGCAGAGGCGGACAGGGGGCAGGAGAGACCCAGTACTTC. Protein sequence: CASRGGQGAGETQYF.

The rearrangement uses TRBV15 and TRBJ2-5; maybe TRBD1 (6 bases). The DNA end is more similar to TRBJ2-7, so the J call may be wrong. Germline CDR1 is LNHNV and CDR2 is YYDKDF (reference sequence). This CDR3 is built from 14 residues. CDR3: CATSSPYRVYEQYF. In nucleotides, the CDR3 is TGTGCCACCAGCAGTCCCTACAGGGTCTACGAGCAGTACTTC.

This sequence joins TRBV7-3 and TRBJ2-2; 8 nucleotides match TRBD2. The CDR3 sequence is 16 residues long. Germline loops: CDR1 SGHTA, CDR2 FQGTGA. With 5 bases clipped from V and 0 bases from J, the junction kept 5 bases outside the gene matches. CDR3 DNA sequence: TGTGCCAGCAGCACCCCGACTAGCGCGAACACCGGGGAGCTGTTTTTT. Translated: CASSTPTSANTGELFF.